The 15 T cell receptor beta chains in this list originate from one sample, sequenced in a study of stem cell transplantation in POMP-related autoinflammatory disease. Only in-frame clones appear in the TCRdb table, and some are missing; sequencing was by immunoSEQ multiplex PCR. The data show tens of thousands of clones, approximately 91% seen once. The material sequenced was CD4+ T cells from PBMCs, taken after stem cell transplantation. Every receptor here comes from a human patient with POMP-related autoinflammation and immune dysregulation (PRAID). Certain T cells may be donor cells from the graft.

V is TRBV6-5 and J is TRBJ2-2; D remains ambiguous. Trimming pared 7 bases from V and 0 bases from J, leaving 6 bases between. The CDR3 contains 13 residues. The germline V gene encodes CDR1 MNHEY and CDR2 SVGAGI. The CDR3 DNA sequence: TGTGCCAGCAACTCACCGAACACCGGGGAGCTGTTTTTT. Protein product: CASNSPNTGELFF.

The chain carries TRBV30 and TRBJ2-5, with D possibly TRBD1 on 6 matching bases. The germline V gene has CDR1 GTSNPN and CDR2 SVGIG (reference sequence). Trimming took 5 bases from V and 2 from J, leaving 12 bases between them. The CDR3 totals 13 residues. The CDR3 protein is CAWRGQTQETQYF. CDR3 DNA sequence: TGTGCCTGGCGAGGACAGACTCAAGAGACCCAGTACTTC. The variable domain in full, completed from reference TRBV30 and TRBJ2-5, reads SQTIHQWPATLVQPVGSPLSLECTVEGTSNPNLYWYRQAAGRGLQLLFYSVGIGQISSEVPQNLSASRPQDRQFILSSKKLLLSDSGFYLCAWRGQTQETQYFGPGTRLLVL.

The chain is built from TRBV28 and TRBJ2-5, with TRBD2 matching 8 bases. CDR1 MDHEN and CDR2 SYDVKM come from the germline V gene. V lost 3 bases to trimming and J lost 0 bases; unmatched junction nucleotides: 9. The CDR3 sequence is 17 residues long. Here the CDR3 DNA reads TGTGCCAGCAGTTTTGCTGGGCGGGGGGTGTACCAAGAGACCCAGTACTTC. Amino acid sequence: CASSFAGRGVYQETQYF.

The rearrangement links TRBV27 to TRBJ2-2; 10 nucleotides match TRBD2. Germline V CDR1 and CDR2: MNHEY, SMNVEV (reference sequence). Losses at the gene ends were 3 bases for V and 6 bases for J; bases not matched to a gene: 4. CDR3 length: 15 amino acids. The DNA for the CDR3 is TGTGCCAGCAGTTTCCTAGCGGGAGTTGCCGGGGAGCTGTTTTTT. Translated, it gives CASSFLAGVAGELFF.

The chain recombines TRBV28 with TRBJ2-2; 10 bases are a match to TRBD1. The ends lost 0 bases at V and 0 bases at J; junction bases unmatched: 4. Germline lookup yields CDR1 MDHEN and CDR2 SYDVKM. The CDR3 runs 18 residues. The CDR3: CASSLWGQGRSNTGELFF. The CDR3 DNA sequence: TGTGCCAGCAGTTTATGGGGACAGGGGCGATCGAACACCGGGGAGCTGTTTTTT.

The rearrangement uses TRBV4-1 and TRBJ1-6; D possibly corresponds to TRBD1 (6 bases). The V end was cut by 0 bases, the J end by 7 bases, with 10 bases between. This CDR3 is 15 amino acids long. Germline values: CDR1 MGHRA, CDR2 YSYEKL. CDR3 region: CASSQETGGNSPLHF. The CDR3 region has the DNA TGCGCCAGCAGCCAAGAAACGGGGGGCAATTCACCCCTCCACTTT.

The rearrangement links TRBV30 to TRBJ2-5, with 10 bases that match TRBD2. CDR1 and CDR2 (germline): GTSNPN, SVGIG (reference sequence). The CDR3 loop spans 13 amino acids. The CDR3 DNA is TGTGCAATCCTAGCGGGAGTGTCAGAGACCCAGTACTTC. This encodes CAILAGVSETQYF.

The rearrangement uses TRBV2 and TRBJ1-3; 8 nucleotides line up with TRBD1. The CDR3 loop spans 19 amino acids. The germline gives CDR1 SNHLY, CDR2 FYNNEI. J gave up 1 base and V 6 bases, and 17 bases lay outside the gene matches. CDR3: CASRGGPGQVSLSGNTIYF. For the CDR3, the DNA is TGTGCCAGCAGGGGGGGGCCGGGACAGGTTAGCCTATCTGGAAACACCATATATTTT.

This chain connects TRBV5-6 to TRBJ2-5; D is perhaps TRBD1 (5 bases). The CDR3 covers 13 residues. V was pared by 2 bases and J by 7 bases, with 12 bases between. Looked up from germline, CDR1 is SGHDT and CDR2 is YYEEEE. CDR3 sequence (DNA): TGTGCCAGCAGCTTTTCACAGGCCGGGACCCAGTACTTC. Amino acids: CASSFSQAGTQYF.

This chain links TRBV4-2 with TRBJ2-5; 12 nucleotides match TRBD1. The germline V gene encodes CDR1 LGHNA and CDR2 YNFKEQ. The CDR3 runs to 17 residues. V lost 0 bases to trimming and J lost 5 bases; unmatched junction nucleotides: 7. The CDR3 sequence is CASSQEWWDRGQETQYF. The CDR3 DNA sequence: TGTGCCAGCAGCCAAGAGTGGTGGGACAGGGGGCAGGAGACCCAGTACTTC.

This clone was counted a single time. The rearrangement joins TRBV5-1 to TRBJ2-1; maybe TRBD1 (5 bases). CDR1 and CDR2 (germline): SGHRS, YFSETQ. V was pared by 2 bases and J by 5 bases, with 14 bases between. The CDR3 has 15 amino acids. The CDR3 loop is CASSLLQGADNEQFF. The CDR3 region has the DNA TGCGCCAGCAGCTTACTCCAGGGTGCGGACAATGAGCAGTTCTTC.

In DNA, the CDR3 is TGTGCCAGCAGCTCCTCCGGGGCCAACGTCCTGACTTTC. This sequence encodes CASSSSGANVLTF. The genes are TRBV7-3 and TRBJ2-6; D remains ambiguous. V was pared by 4 bases and J by 4 bases, with 5 bases between. The CDR3 spans 13 residues. The germline gives CDR1 SGHTA, CDR2 FQGTGA. Supplemented by reference TRBV7-3 and TRBJ2-6, the full variable domain reads GAGVSQTPSNKVTEKGKYVELRCDPISGHTALYWYRQSLGQGPEFLIYFQGTGAADDSGLPNDRFFAVRPEGSVSTLKIQRTERGDSAVYLCASSSSGANVLTFGAGSRLTVL.

This chain uses TRBV14 with TRBJ1-1; a weak D match, TRBD1 (6 bases). The CDR3 spans 13 residues. Deletions cut 7 bases from V and 5 bases from J, with 14 bases between. Germline V lookup: CDR1 SGHDN, CDR2 FVKESK. CDR3 sequence: CASTRGRGTEAFF. The CDR3 bases are TGTGCCAGCACCCGGGGTAGGGGGACTGAAGCTTTCTTT.

The chain joins TRBV15 to TRBJ2-2; no definite D call. The ends were cut back, 0 bases at V and 8 bases at J, with 10 bases in the middle. CDR1 is LNHNV, CDR2 YYDKDF, per germline (reference sequence). The CDR3 has 14 residues. The CDR3 loop is CATSRDTFPGELFF. The CDR3 DNA follows: TGTGCCACCAGCAGAGATACCTTCCCGGGGGAGCTGTTTTTT. The full variable domain, with the rest looked up from reference TRBV15 and TRBJ2-2, is DAMVIQNPRYQVTQFGKPVTLSCSQTLNHNVMYWYQQKSSQAPKLLFHYYDKDFNNEADTPDNFQSRRPNTSFCFLDIRSPGLGDTAMYLCATSRDTFPGELFFGEGSRLTVL.

This clone was found a few times. The sample holds other DNA sequences that translate to the same CDR3. This chain links TRBV18 with TRBJ1-6; D unclear. Germline lookup yields CDR1 KGHSH and CDR2 LQKENI. There are 14 residues in the CDR3. V was trimmed by 3 bases and J by 8 bases, leaving 11 bases between them. The CDR3 nucleotides read TGTGCCAGCTCACCGTCGGGTTTCGATTCACCCCTCCACTTT. This gives the protein CASSPSGFDSPLHF.